The 15 T cell receptor beta chains reported below all come from one sample, sequenced in a study of T cells in women clearing cervical HPV infection. The protocol was immunoSEQ multiplex PCR, while the TCRdb copy is restricted to in-frame clones and leaves out a portion. The sample features about 30,000 clones, with about 4% in its top ten. Input material: blood buffy coat. These receptors were collected from a woman aged 18-70 years with a cervical HPV16 infection that either progressed to CIN3+ or cleared (not recorded which).

Of note for this clone: The CDR3 extends 3 residues past the end of the read, so its final part is completed from the germline J gene. The V call is TRBV7-9, the J call TRBJ1-2; 8 bases line up with TRBD1. The germline V gene has CDR1 SEHNR and CDR2 FQNEAQ (reference sequence). The CDR3 consists of 14 residues. CDR3 protein: CASSAGQGRETYTF. Partial CDR3 DNA: TGTGCCAGCAGCGCCGGACAGGGACGAGAGACC.

On this clone: The read terminates 3 residues ahead of where the CDR3 ends, so the germline J gene completes it. The chain joins TRBV5-1 to TRBJ2-5; the D gene is possibly TRBD1 (6 bases). V was pared by 7 bases and J by 0 bases, with 19 bases between. This CDR3 is 16 amino acids long. Germline V gene lookup returns CDR1 SGHRS and CDR2 YFSETQ. CDR3 sequence reads: CASSPRGLGDQETQYF. Incomplete CDR3 DNA: TGCGCCAGCTCACCCAGGGGTTTGGGGGACCAAGAGACC. Based on the CDR3 plus reference TRBV5-1 and TRBJ2-5, the full variable domain is KAGVTQTPRYLIKTRGQQVTLSCSPISGHRSVSWYQQTPGQGLQFLFEYFSETQRNKGNFPGRFSGRQFSNSRSEMNVSTLELGDSALYLCASSPRGLGDQETQYFGPGTRLLVL.

With respect to this clone: Read sequence stops 3 residues before the CDR3 end, and the germline J gene provides the missing end. V gene TRBV29-1 combines with J gene TRBJ2-7; D gene unclear. Germline V lookup: CDR1 SQVTM, CDR2 ANQGSEA. The CDR3 runs to 13 residues. V lost 4 bases, J lost 1 base, and 11 bases lay in between. CDR3 amino acids: CSVVRDTSYEQYF. The sequenced part of the CDR3 DNA is TGCAGCGTTGTAAGAGACACTTCCTACGAG.

On this clone: The read ends 3 residues shy of where the CDR3 ends; the end is completed using the germline J gene. The chain uses TRBV20-1 and TRBJ1-1; D gene uncertain. CDR3 length: 14 residues. Germline CDR1 reads DFQATT; CDR2 reads SNEGSKA (reference sequence). Between the trimmed V and J ends, which lost 3 bases and 0 bases, there was a span of 11 bases. Incomplete CDR3 DNA: TGCAGTGCTAGGCTAGTCAGCCTGAACACTGAA. It encodes CSARLVSLNTE. The full CDR3 protein reads CSARLVSLNTEAFF.

Concerning this clone: One junction end disagrees with the germline gene, perhaps due to a read error. The read ends 3 residues before the CDR3 terminus; that terminus is restored from the germline J gene. In the same sample, other DNA sequences code for this CDR3. The chain uses TRBV19 and TRBJ1-3; D unresolved. Germline V gene lookup returns CDR1 LNHDA and CDR2 SQIVND (reference sequence). CDR3 length: 14 residues. The DNA read from the CDR3 is TGTGCCAGTAGCCTACAGAGCTCTGGAAACACG. Its protein is CASSLQSSGNT. The whole CDR3 protein is CASSLQSSGNTIYF.

For this clone: The CDR3 end is not reached by the read, which stops 3 residues before it; the germline J gene fills it in. The chain couples TRBV20-1 to TRBJ2-7, with a possible D match to TRBD1 (6 bases). Germline V lookup: CDR1 DFQATT, CDR2 SNEGSKA (reference sequence). Trimming shortened V by 6 bases and J by 2 bases, and 17 bases separated the two germline ends. The CDR3 runs to 14 residues. CDR3 sequence reads: CSAPLGGRAYEQYF. The part of the CDR3 DNA that was read is TGCAGTGCCCCCCTTGGGGGCAGGGCCTACGAG.

Regarding this clone: The sequence runs out 3 residues before the end of the CDR3; the remainder is reconstructed from the germline J gene. The J gene is TRBJ2-3, the V gene TRBV10-3, with 11 bases fitting TRBD2. Looked up from germline, CDR1 is ENHRY and CDR2 is SYGVKD. This CDR3 is 14 amino acids long. CDR3 bases read: TGTGCCATCTCAGCGGGGACTAGCGGAGAGACG. This gives the protein CAISAGTSGET. The whole CDR3 protein reads CAISAGTSGETQYF.

Turning to this clone: The CDR3 end is not reached by the read, which stops 3 residues before it; the germline J gene fills it in. This rearrangement joins TRBV2 to TRBJ2-5; maybe TRBD1 (6 bases). V dropped 6 bases and J dropped 2 bases, with 19 bases sitting between them. Germline V gene lookup returns CDR1 SNHLY and CDR2 FYNNEI. The CDR3 is 16 amino acids. CDR3 amino acids: CASRWSDQGWQETQYF. The covered CDR3 bases are TGTGCCAGCAGGTGGTCAGACCAGGGGTGGCAAGAGACC.

Concerning this clone itself: The CDR3 extends 3 residues past the end of the read, so its final part is completed from the germline J gene. The genes are TRBV7-6 and TRBJ2-3; 8 bases are a match to TRBD2. The CDR3 length is 15 residues. V lost 5 bases, J lost 0 bases, and 4 bases stayed unmatched. Per germline, CDR1 SGHVS and CDR2 FNYEAQ. The covered CDR3 bases are TGTGCCAGCAGCCCACTAGCGGCTAGCACAGATACG. This codes for CASSPLAASTDT. The full CDR3 is CASSPLAASTDTQYF.

Regarding this clone: From the germline J gene comes the end of the CDR3, since the read stops 3 residues before it. The chain couples TRBV7-2 to TRBJ2-4; maybe TRBD2 (5 bases). The CDR3 sequence is 15 residues long. Germline CDR1 and CDR2: SGHTA and FQGNSA. The DNA read from the CDR3 is TGTGCCAGCAGCCCCCGGTCGGGGTACAATCAGCCT. This gives the protein CASSPRSGYNQP. The CDR3 reads in full as CASSPRSGYNQPQYF.

Points on this clone: The read halts 3 residues ahead of the CDR3 end, with the missing end drawn from the germline J gene. The identical CDR3 is also encoded by other nucleotide sequences in the sample. V gene TRBV5-6 combines with J gene TRBJ1-2; D call uncertain. The CDR3 spans 12 residues. The germline V gene has CDR1 SGHDT and CDR2 YYEEEE. The CDR3 here is CASSLEGRGYTF. Incomplete CDR3 DNA: TGTGCCAGCAGCTTGGAAGGGCGAGGC.

Note on this clone: The CDR3 end lies 3 residues beyond the end of the read and is filled in from the germline J gene. The chain employs TRBV12-3 or TRBV12-4 and TRBJ2-7, with 9 bases aligning to TRBD1. V lost 5 bases and J lost 3; bases outside the gene matches: 8. This CDR3 has 15 amino acids. The CDR3: CASSPRQGVFYEQYF. Partial CDR3 DNA: TGTGCCAGCAGTCCTAGACAGGGGGTATTCTACGAG.

Worth noting for this clone: The sequence runs out 3 residues before the end of the CDR3; the remainder is reconstructed from the germline J gene. The V gene is TRBV20-1, the J gene TRBJ2-7; 8 bases align to TRBD1. After removal of 4 bases from V and 2 bases from J, the junction contained 7 bases not matched to a gene. Germline V gives CDR1 DFQATT, CDR2 SNEGSKA (reference sequence). CDR3 length equals 14 residues. Here the CDR3 reads CSATPAGGPYEQYF. CDR3 DNA (partial): TGCAGTGCTACCCCCGCAGGGGGCCCCTACGAG.

Comments on this clone: The read falls 3 residues short of the CDR3 end, and the missing part is taken from the germline J gene. This chain uses TRBV12-5 with TRBJ2-1, with TRBD1 identical over 7 bases. Germline loops: CDR1 LGHNT, CDR2 FRNRAP. This CDR3 is built from 17 residues. V lost 3 bases, J lost 5 bases, and 13 bases stayed unmatched. Incomplete CDR3 DNA: TGTGCTAGTGGTTTTGGACCCAGAGGACAGGTGAACAATGAG. This encodes CASGFGPRGQVNNE. The full CDR3 reads CASGFGPRGQVNNEQFF.

Worth noting for this clone: The read stops 3 residues short of the end of the CDR3; the missing end is completed from the germline J gene. The chain carries TRBV11-2 and TRBJ1-2; possibly TRBD1 for D (5 bases). CDR3 length: 14 amino acids. Per germline, CDR1 SGHAT and CDR2 FQNNGV. V was cut by 0 bases and J by 5 bases, with 10 bases left in between. Partial CDR3 DNA: TGTGCCAGCAGCTTAGATTGGGCAGGGTATGGC. The encoded protein is CASSLDWAGYG. The complete CDR3 reads CASSLDWAGYGYTF. The full variable domain, in which reference TRBV11-2 and TRBJ1-2 provide the parts outside the CDR3, is EAGVAQSPRYKIIEKRQSVAFWCNPISGHATLYWYQQILGQGPKLLIQFQNNGVVDDSQLPKDRFSAERLKGVDSTLKIQPAKLEDSAVYLCASSLDWAGYGYTFGSGTRLTVV.